The 28 T cell receptor beta chains given below trace back to one sample, sequenced in a study of cytomegalovirus exposure and HLA in healthy donors. Use of 60 Vbeta and 13 Jbeta primers characterized the PCR. Here immunoSEQ multiplex PCR was the method, and the copy in TCRdb shows in-frame clones only, minus some. This table has 150,000 to 250,000 clones, 70% to 85% appearing once. The sample consisted of PBMCs. The receptors stem from a boy aged 2-15 years in good health and CMV-seronegative.

The V and J genes are TRBV27 and TRBJ2-3, with D perhaps matching TRBD1 (6 bases). This CDR3 contains 15 residues. Trimming removed 7 bases at V and 6 bases at J, with 20 bases between. Germline lookup yields CDR1 MNHEY and CDR2 SMNVEV (reference sequence). Here the CDR3 DNA reads TGTGCCAGCAAAGCAGGGGCCCTTAGGGAGGATACGCAGTATTTT. Translating gives CASKAGALREDTQYF.

This clone has a handful of counts. This chain connects TRBV5-4 to TRBJ2-1; D gene unclear. Trimming took 0 bases from V and 3 from J, leaving 4 bases between them. Germline V gene data show CDR1 as SGHNT and CDR2 as YYREEE (reference sequence). The CDR3 has 13 amino acids. In DNA form, the CDR3 reads TGTGCCAGCAGCTTGGCCCACTACAATGAGCAGTTCTTC. This encodes CASSLAHYNEQFF.

This clone has only one observation. One end of the junction does not line up with germline, which may come from a read error. The chain joins TRBV7-7 to TRBJ2-5; no clear D. The CDR3 extends over 13 amino acids. Germline V gene lookup returns CDR1 SSHAT and CDR2 FNYEAQ (reference sequence). CDR3 residues: CASSLDREETQYF. The DNA of the CDR3 is TGTGCTAGCAGCTTAGATCGAGAGGAGACCCAGTACTTC.

As regards this clone: Different DNA sequences within this sample yield the same CDR3. The rearrangement links TRBV11-2 to TRBJ2-7, with a weak D call TRBD2 (6 bases). This CDR3 spans 14 amino acids. The V and J ends lost 0 bases and 2 bases respectively, with 8 bases between them. Germline lookup yields CDR1 SGHAT and CDR2 FQNNGV. The CDR3 sequence: CASSLEGGPYEQYF. The CDR3 region has the DNA TGTGCCAGCAGCTTAGAGGGGGGACCCTACGAGCAGTACTTC.

This clone has only a few counts. The chain recombines TRBV23-1 with TRBJ2-7, with D possibly being TRBD2 (6 bases). TRBV23-1 belongs to the ORF category, with a function that is uncertain. The CDR3 sequence is 17 residues long. V lost 3 bases, J lost 4 bases, and 22 bases lay in between. CDR3 DNA: TGCGCCAGCAGTCACCGCCTCTTAGGGCTAGCGAGTTACGAGCAGTACTTC. It translates to CASSHRLLGLASYEQYF.

V usage is TRBV20-1 and J usage is TRBJ1-1, with 7 bases that match TRBD1. CDR1 and CDR2 from the germline V gene are DFQATT and SNEGSKA (reference sequence). The CDR3 covers 11 residues. After removal of 5 bases from V and 4 bases from J, the junction contained 1 base not matched to a gene. The CDR3 region has the DNA TGCAGTGCTGACAGGGTCACTGAAGCTTTCTTT. Its protein product is CSADRVTEAFF.

The chain couples TRBV4-3 to TRBJ1-6; TRBD1 might be the D (5 bases). CDR1 is LGHNA and CDR2 is YSLEER in the germline V gene. V was cut by 1 base and J by 6 bases, with 13 bases left in between. The CDR3 contains 16 residues. The DNA for the CDR3 is TGCGCCAGCAGCCAAGGTCCCCGGGACTTTAATTCACCCCTCCACTTT. It is translated as CASSQGPRDFNSPLHF.

This clone has only a few counts. The V gene is TRBV27, the J gene TRBJ2-3, with D tentatively TRBD1 (6 bases). CDR1 is MNHEY and CDR2 is SMNVEV in the germline V gene (reference sequence). V lost 0 bases and J 4 bases, leaving 8 bases between the germline ends. The length of the CDR3 is 14 residues. The CDR3 here is CASSLSNRADTQYF. CDR3 DNA: TGTGCCAGCAGTTTATCGAACAGGGCAGATACGCAGTATTTT.

The V gene is TRBV18, the J gene TRBJ1-3; D is unclear. This CDR3 region has 16 residues. Germline V gene sequence: CDR1 KGHSH, CDR2 LQKENI. V gave up 4 bases and J gave up 0 bases, with 13 bases separating them. This CDR3 is CASSQAGLSSGNTIYF. In DNA, the CDR3 is TGTGCCAGCTCACAAGCAGGTCTGAGCTCTGGAAACACCATATATTTT.

V usage is TRBV7-2 and J usage is TRBJ2-3; 9 bases line up with TRBD2. CDR1 and CDR2 (germline): SGHTA, FQGNSA. The CDR3 runs 16 residues. Trimming cost V 3 bases and J 0 bases; bases outside gene matches: 4. CDR3 bases: TGTGCCAGCAGCTTCCGTAGCGGGGGTAGCACAGATACGCAGTATTTT. This codes for CASSFRSGGSTDTQYF.

This chain uses TRBV18 with TRBJ2-2; D ambiguous. Germline CDR1 and CDR2: KGHSH and LQKENI. This CDR3 region has 15 residues. Between the trimmed V and J ends, which lost 2 bases and 4 bases, there was a span of 11 bases. CDR3 sequence (DNA): TGTGCCAGCTCACCAAGTTTATACGGCACCGGGGAGCTGTTTTTT. Translated: CASSPSLYGTGELFF. The full variable domain, in which reference TRBV18 and TRBJ2-2 provide the parts outside the CDR3, is NAGVMQNPRHLVRRRGQEARLRCSPMKGHSHVYWYRQLPEEGLKFMVYLQKENIIDESGMPKERFSAEFPKEGPSILRIQQVVRGDSAAYFCASSPSLYGTGELFFGEGSRLTVL.

The J gene is TRBJ2-7, the V gene TRBV7-6; tentative D call: TRBD1 (6 bases). Germline V lookup: CDR1 SGHVS, CDR2 FNYEAQ. The CDR3 runs 15 residues. The V end was cut by 3 bases, the J end by 2 bases, with 14 bases between. The CDR3 DNA is TGTGCCAGCAGCTTTAGGGCAGAGGGGGCCTACGAGCAGTACTTC. It specifies CASSFRAEGAYEQYF. Combining the CDR3 with reference TRBV7-6 and TRBJ2-7 gives the whole variable domain GAGVSQSPRYKVTKRGQDVALRCDPISGHVSLYWYRQALGQGPEFLTYFNYEAQQDKSGLPNDRFSAERPEGSISTLTIQRTEQRDSAMYRCASSFRAEGAYEQYFGPGTRLTVT.

CDR3 bases: TGCGCCAGCAGCCAAGAAGGGGGCCGCAAGCAGTACTTC. It encodes CASSQEGGRKQYF. This sequence joins TRBV4-3 and TRBJ2-7; 7 nucleotides agree with TRBD1. In germline, CDR1 is LGHNA, CDR2 YSLEER. Germline trimming cut 0 bases from V and 8 bases from J; bases unmatched to any gene: 4. The CDR3 runs 13 residues.

The gene calls are TRBV21-1 and TRBJ1-2; the table assigns TRBD1, which was not confirmed against the DNA. TRBV21-1 is deemed a pseudogene. This CDR3 is 17 amino acids long. CDR3: CASSNFAPWDRAYGYTF. CDR3 coding DNA: TGTGCCAGCAGCAATTTTGCCCCCTGGGACAGGGCCTATGGCTACACCTTC.

The chain links TRBV19 to TRBJ2-1, with TRBD2 matching over 9 bases. This CDR3 contains 20 residues. CDR1 and CDR2 from the germline V gene are LNHDA and SQIVND (reference sequence). Trimming at V came to 4 bases and at J to 0 bases, leaving 16 bases not matched to a gene. CDR3: CASSTPGTSYQNHSYNEQFF. The CDR3, as DNA: TGTGCCAGTAGTACCCCCGGGACTAGCTACCAAAACCACTCCTACAATGAGCAGTTCTTC.

The rearrangement joins TRBV7-6 to TRBJ2-5; 12 nucleotides agree with TRBD2. With 0 bases clipped from V and 7 bases from J, the junction kept 12 bases outside the gene matches. The CDR3 length is 18 residues. Germline V lookup: CDR1 SGHVS, CDR2 FNYEAQ. CDR3 loop: CASSLAYTSGGNTGTQYF. In DNA form, the CDR3 reads TGTGCCAGCAGCTTAGCGTACACTAGCGGGGGGAACACTGGGACCCAGTACTTC.

The V and J genes are TRBV4-1 and TRBJ1-3; possible D gene TRBD1, 5 bases. The CDR3 spans 13 residues. V dropped 5 bases and J dropped 9 bases, with 14 bases sitting between them. Looked up from germline, CDR1 is MGHRA and CDR2 is YSYEKL. CDR3 in amino acids: CASSVRVVGTIYF. CDR3 in DNA: TGCGCCAGCAGCGTCAGGGTAGTGGGCACCATATATTTT.

This clone has only one observation. The genes are TRBV4-1 and TRBJ1-6; 9 bases are a match to TRBD1. This CDR3 contains 16 residues. CDR1 and CDR2 (germline): MGHRA, YSYEKL. The V gene end was trimmed by 1 base and the J gene end by 9 bases; junction bases not matched to a gene: 7. DNA for the CDR3: TGCGCCAGCAGCCAAGTCAGACAGGGGGTAGGTTCACCCCTCCACTTT. Amino acids: CASSQVRQGVGSPLHF.

As to this clone: The junction departs from the called germline gene at one end, perhaps through a read error. The chain is built from TRBV7-9 and TRBJ2-1; 10 bases align to TRBD2. CDR3 length: 15 amino acids. Germline V gives CDR1 SEHNR, CDR2 FQNEAQ (reference sequence). CDR3 in amino acids: CSSSLGLAVYNEQFF. For the CDR3, the DNA is TGTTCCAGCAGCTTAGGACTAGCGGTATACAATGAGCAGTTCTTC.

V and J are TRBV29-1 and TRBJ1-2; TRBD1 agrees at 9 bases. The J segment lost 4 bases and the V segment lost 3 bases, leaving 9 bases of the junction unmatched. Germline CDR1 SQVTM, CDR2 ANQGSEA. This CDR3 has 15 amino acids. This CDR3 is CSVEGHRGQGYGYTF. The CDR3 region has the DNA TGCAGCGTTGAGGGCCACAGGGGGCAGGGCTATGGCTACACCTTC.

The chain combines TRBV19 with TRBJ1-4, with 7 positions matching TRBD1. CDR1 is LNHDA, CDR2 SQIVND, per germline (reference sequence). Losses at the gene ends were 7 bases for V and 3 bases for J; bases not matched to a gene: 11. This CDR3 is built from 16 residues. The CDR3 region is CASMATTGDSNEKLFF. The CDR3, as DNA: TGTGCCAGTATGGCAACAACAGGGGATTCTAATGAAAAACTGTTTTTT.

The chain is built from TRBV20-1 and TRBJ1-1, with D uncertain. Germline V gene data show CDR1 as DFQATT and CDR2 as SNEGSKA (reference sequence). The CDR3 is made up of 11 amino acids. V was pared by 1 base and J by 7 bases, with 7 bases between. The CDR3 protein is CSARAPSEAFF. The CDR3 DNA reads as TGCAGTGCTAGAGCCCCCAGTGAAGCTTTCTTT.

V gene TRBV7-2 combines with J gene TRBJ2-1; TRBD2 aligns across 8 bases. The CDR3 has 15 amino acids. The germline V gene encodes CDR1 SGHTA and CDR2 FQGNSA. Trimming removed 5 bases from V and 5 bases from J; junction bases left unmatched: 8. Written as DNA, the CDR3 is TGTGCCAGCAGCAAGCAGCGGGGGCGCAACAATGAGCAGTTCTTC. As protein: CASSKQRGRNNEQFF.

This clone came up a few times. Mismatch with germline at one junction end may stem from a read error. This chain's CDR3 is CASSQVAGGSYGYTF. In DNA form, the CDR3 reads TGCGCCAGCAGTCAAGTCGCAGGGGGGTCCTATGGCTACACCTTC. The genes are TRBV4-1 and TRBJ1-2; TRBD1 agrees at 7 bases. There are 15 residues in the CDR3. Per the germline V gene, CDR1 is MGHRA and CDR2 is YSYEKL.

The rearrangement links TRBV27 to TRBJ1-6; D is unclear. The CDR3 runs to 15 residues. V was pared by 7 bases and J by 0 bases, with 10 bases between. Germline lookup yields CDR1 MNHEY and CDR2 SMNVEV (reference sequence). The CDR3 loop is CASTRGSSYNSPLHF. The CDR3 coding sequence is TGTGCCAGCACGAGAGGTAGCTCCTATAATTCACCCCTCCACTTT.

V gene TRBV28 combines with J gene TRBJ2-3; D remains ambiguous. CDR1 and CDR2 from the germline V gene are MDHEN and SYDVKM. The CDR3 runs 18 residues. V gave up 1 base and J gave up 1 base, with 18 bases separating them. The CDR3 reads CASSLSVELRQGTDTQYF. DNA of the CDR3: TGTGCCAGCAGTTTATCTGTAGAGTTACGGCAGGGCACAGATACGCAGTATTTT.

This chain's CDR3 is CASSRATREETQYF. The CDR3 DNA follows: TGTGCCAGCAGTCGCGCTACACGGGAGGAGACCCAGTACTTC. This rearrangement joins TRBV6-5 to TRBJ2-5; D perhaps matches TRBD2 (6 bases). Trimming left V 5 bases short and J 5 bases short, with 15 bases between. The CDR3 consists of 14 residues. CDR1 is MNHEY, CDR2 SVGAGI, per germline.

The chain recombines TRBV7-6 with TRBJ1-6; 7 bases align to TRBD1. CDR3 length equals 14 residues. Germline trimming cut 1 base from V and 10 bases from J; bases unmatched to any gene: 4. Germline CDR1 reads SGHVS; CDR2 reads FNYEAQ. The CDR3 nucleotides read TGTGCCAGCAGCTTAGGCCCGGACAGGTCACCCCTCCACTTT. Amino acids: CASSLGPDRSPLHF.